Given below is one TCR beta chain in context. What it binds is not known. This sequence may be a read error, since a much larger clone differs from it by one base. The CDR3 sequence is 13 residues long. Germline-derived CDR1 and CDR2 are SGDLS and YYNGEE. The sample belongs to a study of blood T cells in healthy people across ages. With a J-beta primer mix and a sample-barcoded 5' primer, a second PCR ran about 6 to 11 cycles. TCRdb independently ran MiXCR on the 5' RACE reads; one entry per CDR3 protein. The sample has 600,000 or so distinct CDR3 sequences; roughly 30% are singletons. General study findings and limits: Roughly linear age-related decline in beta diversity appeared, significant by age around 36. Higher diversity and more naive CD4+ cells were features of long-lived donors, compared to aged donors.

Each donor's blood draw was 7.5 to 10 milliliters of peripheral blood. Per sample, no less than 5.5 micrograms of total RNA were extracted. Sequencing was done on a sample of blood. The genes are TRBV9 and TRBJ2-1; D remains ambiguous. Near its end, the DNA agrees better with TRBJ2-7, so the J call may be wrong. This TCR came from a woman of 80 years or more in good health. The CDR3, as DNA: TGTGCCAGCAGCCCATCACAGCCCAATGAGCAGTACTTC. Amino acid sequence: CASSPSQPNEQYF.